The 32 T cell receptor beta chains in this list originate from one sample, sequenced in a study of T cell repertoires in cytomegalovirus infection. TCRdb fed the reads into MiXCR, producing one record per CDR3 protein. Of approximately 89,000 distinct CDR3 sequences listed, 20% to 30% are singletons. Antigen specificity for these receptors is unknown. The sequences come from CD8+ T cells from cultured PBMCs, collected from culture after CMV antigen stimulation. These receptors were obtained from a human donor in good health (CMV status not recorded). Some clones in this sample may be carry-over from other donors' samples.

A few counts support this clonotype. The genes are TRBV28 and TRBJ1-2; perhaps TRBD1 as D (6 bases). The CDR3 runs to 14 residues. Trimming took 2 bases from V and 3 from J, leaving 10 bases between them. Germline values: CDR1 MDHEN, CDR2 SYDVKM. The CDR3 region has the DNA TGTGCCAGCAGTTTAGTGGGGGGCGACTATGGCTACACCTTC. This gives the protein CASSLVGGDYGYTF.

The chain combines TRBV5-1 with TRBJ1-3; 7 bases align to TRBD1. This CDR3 comprises 18 residues. Germline V gene lookup returns CDR1 SGHRS and CDR2 YFSETQ. The trim removed 0 bases at V and 4 bases at J, leaving 13 bases unmatched. The CDR3 here is CASSLVSLGTAKGNTIYF. As DNA, the CDR3 is TGCGCCAGCAGCTTGGTCAGTTTGGGGACAGCTAAGGGAAACACCATATATTTT.

This clonotype was counted at least ten times. J is TRBJ1-3 and V is TRBV7-2; no clear D gene. The germline V gene has CDR1 SGHTA and CDR2 FQGNSA. The CDR3 covers 15 residues. Trimming took 8 bases from V and 0 from J, leaving 14 bases between them. The CDR3 DNA sequence: TGTGCCAGCGGGAGTCCCCCTTCCTCTGGAAACACCATATATTTT. Amino acids: CASGSPPSSGNTIYF.

The rearrangement joins TRBV3-1 to TRBJ2-1; 7 nucleotides line up with TRBD1. V lost 11 bases and J lost 0; bases outside the gene matches: 4. The CDR3 runs to 13 residues. Looked up from germline, CDR1 is LGHDT and CDR2 is YNNKEL (reference sequence). CDR3 nucleotides: TGTGCCTCAGGGGGAAGCTCCTACAATGAGCAGTTCTTC. Translating gives CASGGSSYNEQFF.

This clonotype appeared a few times. This chain links TRBV19 with TRBJ2-1; a weak D match, TRBD2 (5 bases). The V end was cut by 5 bases, the J end by 0 bases, with 11 bases between. CDR1 is LNHDA and CDR2 is SQIVND in the germline V gene (reference sequence). The CDR3 runs 15 residues. CDR3 sequence reads: CASSASGSSYNEQFF. For the CDR3, the DNA is TGTGCCAGTAGTGCCTCGGGAAGCTCCTACAATGAGCAGTTCTTC. Supplemented by reference TRBV19 and TRBJ2-1, the full variable domain reads DGGITQSPKYLFRKEGQNVTLSCEQNLNHDAMYWYRQDPGQGLRLIYYSQIVNDFQKGDIAEGYSVSREKKESFPLTVTSAQKNPTAFYLCASSASGSSYNEQFFGPGTRLTVL.

CDR3 in amino acids: CASSWAEGSYEQYF. CDR3 DNA sequence: TGTGCCAGTAGTTGGGCAGAGGGCTCCTACGAGCAGTACTTC. This chain connects TRBV19 to TRBJ2-7, with D maybe TRBD2 (5 bases). This CDR3 spans 14 amino acids. The germline V gene encodes CDR1 LNHDA and CDR2 SQIVND (reference sequence). With 5 bases removed from V and 0 bases from J, the gap between germline ends came to 11 bases.

J is TRBJ1-1 and V is TRBV5-4; D is unresolved. This CDR3 comprises 13 residues. Trimming stripped 0 bases from V and 6 bases from J, with 9 bases between. Germline lookup yields CDR1 SGHNT and CDR2 YYREEE (reference sequence). The CDR3, as DNA: TGTGCCAGCAGCTTGGGCGGACTACCTGAAGCTTTCTTT. It yields the protein CASSLGGLPEAFF.

The CDR3 protein is CASSLSQGQLSYGYTF. DNA of the CDR3: TGTGCCAGCAGTTTATCACAGGGACAACTAAGCTATGGCTACACCTTC. The chain combines TRBV27 with TRBJ1-2, with D perhaps matching TRBD1 (6 bases). Germline V lookup: CDR1 MNHEY, CDR2 SMNVEV (reference sequence). The CDR3 extends over 16 amino acids. Trimming cost V 0 bases and J 4 bases, with 15 bases left between them.

With respect to this clonotype: Relative to the germline gene, one junction end is altered; a read error may explain this. The gene calls are TRBV9 and TRBJ2-1; D is undetermined. Germline CDR1 reads SGDLS; CDR2 reads YYNGEE. There are 16 residues in the CDR3. DNA for the CDR3: TGTGCCAGCAGCGTAGAAACTGGTGGGTTCTACAATGGGCAGTTCTTC. Protein sequence: CASSVETGGFYNGQFF. The full variable domain, its missing parts supplied by reference TRBV9 and TRBJ2-1, is DSGVTQTPKHLITATGQRVTLRCSPRSGDLSVYWYQQSLDQGLQFLIQYYNGEERAKGNILERFSAQQFPDLHSELNLSSLELGDSALYFCASSVETGGFYNGQFFGPGTRLTVL.

The J gene is TRBJ2-7, the V gene TRBV10-3; possibly TRBD2 for D (7 bases). V dropped 2 bases and J dropped 7 bases, with 21 bases sitting between them. The CDR3 totals 16 residues. CDR1 ENHRY and CDR2 SYGVKD come from the germline V gene. The CDR3 here is CAISEPSGGKSWEQYF. The DNA for the CDR3 is TGTGCCATCAGTGAGCCCTCGGGGGGCAAGTCGTGGGAGCAGTACTTC.

The V call is TRBV7-6, the J call TRBJ2-1, with a possible D match to TRBD2 (6 bases). This CDR3 is 15 amino acids long. CDR1 is SGHVS and CDR2 is FNYEAQ in the germline V gene. The CDR3 coding sequence is TGTGCTAGCGCCCAACGTGACGGGAGTAGCAATGAGCAGTTCTTC. The encoded protein is CASAQRDGSSNEQFF.

This clonotype was counted a few times. The chain is built from TRBV28 and TRBJ2-3; 7 bases are shared with TRBD2. Germline-derived CDR1 and CDR2 are MDHEN and SYDVKM. Trimming took 5 bases from V and 1 from J; bases not matched to a gene: 6. The length of the CDR3 is 15 residues. CDR3 nucleotides: TGTGCCAGCAGTCCTGAGCTAGCGGGCACAGATACGCAGTATTTT. Encoded protein: CASSPELAGTDTQYF. Based on the CDR3 plus reference TRBV28 and TRBJ2-3, the full variable domain is DVKVTQSSRYLVKRTGEKVFLECVQDMDHENMFWYRQDPGLGLRLIYFSYDVKMKEKGDIPEGYSVSREKKERFSLILESASTNQTSMYLCASSPELAGTDTQYFGPGTRLTVL.

The J gene is TRBJ2-1, the V gene TRBV28; 11 positions match TRBD1. Germline CDR1 and CDR2: MDHEN and SYDVKM. V shed 6 bases, J shed 6 bases, and the junction held 10 bases outside the gene matches. The CDR3 is 16 amino acids. CDR3 region: CASSSPTGTGGNEQFF. CDR3 bases: TGTGCCAGCAGCTCTCCAACCGGGACAGGGGGCAATGAGCAGTTCTTC.

The chain combines TRBV27 with TRBJ1-2; 7 bases align to TRBD1. J gave up 0 bases and V 5 bases, and 3 bases lay outside the gene matches. Germline CDR1 MNHEY, CDR2 SMNVEV (reference sequence). CDR3 length: 14 residues. The CDR3 loop reads CASSPGQANYGYTF. In DNA, the CDR3 is TGTGCCAGCAGTCCCGGACAGGCTAACTATGGCTACACCTTC.

This clonotype was counted many times. The chain couples TRBV7-8 to TRBJ2-5; D is unclear. V was pared by 3 bases and J by 0 bases, with 2 bases between. Per the germline V gene, CDR1 is SGHVS and CDR2 is FQNEAQ. This CDR3 contains 12 residues. The CDR3: CASSFDQETQYF. The CDR3 bases are TGTGCCAGCAGCTTTGACCAAGAGACCCAGTACTTC.

The chain links TRBV5-1 to TRBJ2-1, with a weak D call TRBD2 (5 bases). The germline CDR1 and CDR2 sequences are SGHRS and YFSETQ. With 5 bases removed from V and 2 bases from J, the gap between germline ends came to 11 bases. The CDR3 loop spans 14 amino acids. CDR3 loop: CASSISDAYNEQFF. CDR3 DNA: TGCGCCAGCAGTATTAGCGATGCCTACAATGAGCAGTTCTTC.

This clonotype was found a few times. The V call is TRBV30, the J call TRBJ1-1; D possibly corresponds to TRBD1 (5 bases). The CDR3 is made up of 13 amino acids. Deletions cut 0 bases from V and 6 bases from J, with 11 bases between. Germline V gene lookup returns CDR1 GTSNPN and CDR2 SVGIG (reference sequence). The DNA of the CDR3 is TGTGCCTGGAGTGTCGGGGGGAAAGCTGAAGCTTTCTTT. As protein: CAWSVGGKAEAFF.

V gene TRBV19 combines with J gene TRBJ2-1, with D unclear. Germline V CDR1 and CDR2: LNHDA, SQIVND (reference sequence). This CDR3 is 13 amino acids long. Trimming cost V 3 bases and J 3 bases, with 6 bases left between them. CDR3 in DNA: TGTGCCAGTAGTATGGGCGGCTACAATGAGCAGTTCTTC. Amino acid sequence: CASSMGGYNEQFF.

The gene calls are TRBV30 and TRBJ1-3; D not resolved. Trimming left V 5 bases short and J 6 bases short, with 14 bases between. CDR1 is GTSNPN, CDR2 SVGIG, per germline (reference sequence). The CDR3 totals 13 residues. The CDR3 nucleotides are TGTGCCTGGGCCATAGGCATTGCAAACACCATATATTTT. It specifies CAWAIGIANTIYF.

This clonotype was picked up a small number of times. CDR3 sequence: CASREQPNQPQHF. The CDR3 coding sequence is TGTGCCAGTAGAGAACAGCCAAATCAGCCCCAGCATTTT. V and J are TRBV19 and TRBJ1-5, with D unclear. The CDR3 is 13 amino acids. Per the germline V gene, CDR1 is LNHDA and CDR2 is SQIVND (reference sequence). V lost 6 bases to trimming and J lost 4 bases, with 10 bases between them. The variable domain in full, completed from reference TRBV19 and TRBJ1-5, reads DGGITQSPKYLFRKEGQNVTLSCEQNLNHDAMYWYRQDPGQGLRLIYYSQIVNDFQKGDIAEGYSVSREKKESFPLTVTSAQKNPTAFYLCASREQPNQPQHFGDGTRLSIL.

This clonotype was observed a single time. A clone one base away is much larger, so this may be a read error. V gene TRBV27 combines with J gene TRBJ1-5, with D possibly being TRBD1 (6 bases). Per germline, CDR1 MNHEY and CDR2 SMNVEV (reference sequence). This CDR3 spans 16 amino acids. The CDR3 sequence is CASSPHPAGEGGPRHF. CDR3 DNA: TGTGCCAGCAGCCCCCACCCGGCAGGGGAGGGTGGGCCCCGGCATTTT.

This clonotype showed up many times. CDR3 sequence reads: CASSQEGGLATDTQYF. CDR3 coding DNA: TGCGCCAGCAGCCAAGAAGGAGGACTAGCGACTGATACGCAGTATTTT. This chain links TRBV4-1 with TRBJ2-3; 9 bases align to TRBD2. Trimming cost V 0 bases and J 6 bases; bases outside gene matches: 7. The CDR3 length is 16 residues. Germline V CDR1 and CDR2: MGHRA, YSYEKL.

This clonotype has at least ten counts. V gene TRBV7-9 combines with J gene TRBJ1-1; possibly TRBD1 for D (6 bases). CDR3 length: 16 residues. Trimming stripped 6 bases from V and 0 bases from J, with 17 bases between. In germline, CDR1 is SEHNR, CDR2 FQNEAQ (reference sequence). The CDR3 coding sequence is TGTGCCAGCAGACAACCGGCAGGGGCGATGAACACTGAAGCTTTCTTT. This codes for CASRQPAGAMNTEAFF.

The chain uses TRBV6-5 and TRBJ2-2, with D tentatively TRBD1 (6 bases). Germline V lookup: CDR1 MNHEY, CDR2 SVGAGI. The CDR3 covers 18 residues. V was pared by 2 bases and J by 4 bases, with 20 bases between. The CDR3: CASSYTVTQGLITGELFF. For the CDR3, the DNA is TGTGCCAGCAGTTACACCGTGACTCAGGGGTTAATCACCGGGGAGCTGTTTTTT.

This clonotype was picked up many times. The J gene is TRBJ1-2, the V gene TRBV7-2; D gene uncertain. Deletions cut 0 bases from V and 0 bases from J, with 11 bases between. Germline CDR1 and CDR2: SGHTA and FQGNSA. The CDR3 runs 16 residues. In DNA, the CDR3 is TGTGCCAGCAGCTTAGCAGACACAGCAACTAACTATGGCTACACCTTC. Translated, it gives CASSLADTATNYGYTF.

A word on this clonotype: An end of the junction differs from the germline gene, which may be a read error. The chain links TRBV5-5 to TRBJ1-5, with TRBD1 matching 7 bases. Germline lookup yields CDR1 SGHKS and CDR2 YYEKEE (reference sequence). The CDR3 is made up of 18 amino acids. The CDR3 nucleotides read TGTACCAGCAGCCCTTGGGACAGTGAACTTTATAGCAATCAGCCCCAGCATTTT. Encoded protein: CTSSPWDSELYSNQPQHF.

V gene TRBV4-3 combines with J gene TRBJ2-1; TRBD2 matches at 11 bases. The germline CDR1 and CDR2 sequences are LGHNA and YSLEER. CDR3 size: 17 residues. Trimming at V came to 0 bases and at J to 5 bases, leaving 6 bases not matched to a gene. The CDR3 DNA follows: TGCGCCAGCAGCCAAGATCGGGTACTAGCGGGGGACAATGAGCAGTTCTTC. It codes for CASSQDRVLAGDNEQFF.

The chain recombines TRBV28 with TRBJ2-1, with 7 bases lining up with TRBD1. Germline V CDR1 and CDR2: MDHEN, SYDVKM. The CDR3 covers 16 residues. The J segment lost 4 bases and the V segment lost 5 bases, leaving 11 bases of the junction unmatched. The CDR3 nucleotides read TGTGCCAGCAGTCCTCCGGCGACAGGGCTTTACAATGAGCAGTTCTTC. It specifies CASSPPATGLYNEQFF.

The rearrangement joins TRBV11-3 to TRBJ2-5; a weak D match, TRBD2 (5 bases). Per the germline V gene, CDR1 is SGHNT and CDR2 is YENEEA. Between the trimmed V and J ends, which lost 5 bases and 1 base, there was a span of 14 bases. The CDR3 spans 15 residues. As DNA, the CDR3 is TGTGCCAGCAGCCCCCTCGAAGCGGTCCAAGAGACCCAGTACTTC. Its protein product is CASSPLEAVQETQYF. Full variable domain (remainder filled in from reference TRBV11-3 and TRBJ2-5): EAGVVQSPRYKIIEKKQPVAFWCNPISGHNTLYWYLQNLGQGPELLIRYENEEAVDDSQLPKDRFSAERLKGVDSTLKIQPAELGDSAVYLCASSPLEAVQETQYFGPGTRLLVL.

The chain has TRBV4-1 and TRBJ2-1; D may be TRBD1 or TRBD2 (5 bases each). V lost 4 bases and J lost 2, with 6 bases in between. The CDR3 runs 13 residues. Germline-derived CDR1 and CDR2 are MGHRA and YSYEKL. CDR3 loop: CASSPGPYNEQFF. The CDR3 coding sequence is TGCGCCAGCAGCCCGGGACCCTACAATGAGCAGTTCTTC.

The J gene is TRBJ2-1, the V gene TRBV25-1, with 9 bases matching TRBD1. V shed 5 bases, J shed 10 bases, and the junction held 9 bases outside the gene matches. Germline V gene data show CDR1 as MGHDK and CDR2 as SYGVNS. This CDR3 is built from 14 residues. CDR3 region: CASSRTGVGVEQFF. Written as DNA, the CDR3 is TGTGCCAGCAGTCGGACAGGGGTCGGAGTCGAGCAGTTCTTC.

The chain couples TRBV19 to TRBJ2-7; TRBD1 matches at 8 bases. In germline, CDR1 is LNHDA, CDR2 SQIVND (reference sequence). V was pared by 0 bases and J by 4 bases, with 11 bases of the junction left unmatched. The CDR3 is 17 residues long. The CDR3 DNA reads TGTGCCAGTAGTATAGATCCGACAGGGGCGCGCTTGTACGAGCAGTACTTC. Amino acid sequence: CASSIDPTGARLYEQYF.